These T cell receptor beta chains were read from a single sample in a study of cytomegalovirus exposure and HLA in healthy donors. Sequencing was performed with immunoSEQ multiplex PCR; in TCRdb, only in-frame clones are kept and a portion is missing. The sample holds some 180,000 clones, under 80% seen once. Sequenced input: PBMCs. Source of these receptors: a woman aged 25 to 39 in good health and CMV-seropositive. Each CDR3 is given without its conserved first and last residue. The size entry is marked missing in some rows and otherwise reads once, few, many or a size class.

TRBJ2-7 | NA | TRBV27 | ASSLKGASYEQY
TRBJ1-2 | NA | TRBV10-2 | ASTNRAGARNYGYT
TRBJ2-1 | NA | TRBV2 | ASSETGSYNEQF
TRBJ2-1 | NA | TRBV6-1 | ASSEDRANEQF
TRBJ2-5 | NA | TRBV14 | ASSQGWNRLQETQY
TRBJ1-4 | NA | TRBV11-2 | ASSLEGTDRVFATNEKLF
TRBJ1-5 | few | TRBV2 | ASSEPRGGQPQH
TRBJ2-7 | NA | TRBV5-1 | ASSLAGGSGEQY
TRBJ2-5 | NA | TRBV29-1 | SVAGSQETQY
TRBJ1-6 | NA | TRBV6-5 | ASSYGQGYSPLH
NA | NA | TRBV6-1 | ASREGEAGLYEQY
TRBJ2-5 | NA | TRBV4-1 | ASSPRERETQY
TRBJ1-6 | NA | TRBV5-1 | ASSIGHGQGGSPLH
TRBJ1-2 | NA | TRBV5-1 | ASSLLTGGGYT
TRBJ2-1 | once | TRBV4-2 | ASSQDTWTSGGRGEQF
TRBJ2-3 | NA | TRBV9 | ASSVGTGSSLGTQY
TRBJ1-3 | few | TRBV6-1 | ASSESLGVSGNTIY
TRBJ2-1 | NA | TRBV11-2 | ASSLRGGGYNEQF
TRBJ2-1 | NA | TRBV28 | ASSPRDYDNEQF
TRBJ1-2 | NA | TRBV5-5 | ASSLAGQGGGYT
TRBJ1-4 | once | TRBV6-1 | ASSKGTGTGFEKLF
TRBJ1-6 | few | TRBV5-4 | ASSSTAGHNSPLH